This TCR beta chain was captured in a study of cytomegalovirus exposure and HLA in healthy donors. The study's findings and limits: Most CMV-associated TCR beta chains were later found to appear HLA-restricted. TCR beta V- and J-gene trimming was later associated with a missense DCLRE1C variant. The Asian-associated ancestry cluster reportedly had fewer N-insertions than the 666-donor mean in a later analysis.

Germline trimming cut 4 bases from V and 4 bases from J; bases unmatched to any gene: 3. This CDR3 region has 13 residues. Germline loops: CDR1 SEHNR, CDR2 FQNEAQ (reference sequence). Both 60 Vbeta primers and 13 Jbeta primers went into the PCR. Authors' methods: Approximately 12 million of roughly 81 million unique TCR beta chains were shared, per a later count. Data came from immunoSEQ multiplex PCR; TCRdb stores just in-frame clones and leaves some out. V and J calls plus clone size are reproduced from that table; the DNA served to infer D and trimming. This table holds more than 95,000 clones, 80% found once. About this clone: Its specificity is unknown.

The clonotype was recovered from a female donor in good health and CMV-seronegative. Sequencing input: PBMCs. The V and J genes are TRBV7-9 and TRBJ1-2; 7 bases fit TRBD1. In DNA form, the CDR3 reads TGTGCCAGCAGCTCTGCAGGGGGCTATGGCTACACCTTC. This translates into CASSSAGGYGYTF.